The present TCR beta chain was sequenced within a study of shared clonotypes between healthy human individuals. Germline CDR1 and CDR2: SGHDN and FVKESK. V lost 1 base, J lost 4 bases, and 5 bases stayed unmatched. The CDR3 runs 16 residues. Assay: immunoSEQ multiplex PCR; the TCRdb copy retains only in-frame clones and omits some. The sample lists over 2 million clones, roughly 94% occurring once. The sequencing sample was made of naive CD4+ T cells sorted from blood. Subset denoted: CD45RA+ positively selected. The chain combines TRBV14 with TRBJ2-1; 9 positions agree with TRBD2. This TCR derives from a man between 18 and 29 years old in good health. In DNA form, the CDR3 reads TGTGCCAGCAGCCAAGGGGGGCTAGCGGGGTACAATGAGCAGTTCTTC. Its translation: CASSQGGLAGYNEQFF. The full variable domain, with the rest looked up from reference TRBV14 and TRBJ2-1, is EAGVTQFPSHSVIEKGQTVTLRCDPISGHDNLYWYRRVMGKEIKFLLHFVKESKQDESGMPNNRFLAERTGGTYSTLKVQPAELEDSGVYFCASSQGGLAGYNEQFFGPGTRLTVL.